What follows describes a single TCR beta chain. Those enrolled, adults aged 18 to 89 years, came from about two dozen US areas. V was pared by 5 bases and J by 4 bases, with 6 bases of the junction left unmatched. The CDR3 length is 15 residues. The germline V gene has CDR1 LNHDA and CDR2 SQIVND (reference sequence). Assay: immunoSEQ multiplex PCR; the TCRdb copy retains only in-frame clones and omits some. The sample shows 150,000 to 200,000 clones, approximately 78% of them seen only once. The sample is drawn from a study of blood T cell repertoires in COVID-19. The V and J genes are TRBV19 and TRBJ2-2; TRBD1 agrees at 8 bases. This receptor was taken from a woman aged 50 to 60 who had recovered from COVID-19. The specimen was PBMCs or T cells enriched from blood (not recorded which). CDR3 nucleotide sequence: TGTGCCAGTAGTGGAACAGGGGGTATCACCGGGGAGCTGTTTTTT. The encoded protein is CASSGTGGITGELFF.